This TCR beta chain was recorded in a study of sequential checkpoint blockade in melanoma. The V end lost 2 bases, the J end lost 5 bases, and 12 bases lay between the germline ends. Germline-derived CDR1 and CDR2 are SGHAT and FQNNGV. This CDR3 is built from 14 residues. Only in-frame clones appear in the TCRdb table, and some are missing; sequencing was by immunoSEQ multiplex PCR. This table has some 31,000 clones, around 88% appearing once. The treatment here: randomized to nivolumab then ipilimumab (arm A) or the reverse (arm B). Specimen: CD8+ T cells sorted from blood (inferred from file names), collected from a patient given nivolumab and ipilimumab in sequence. The sequence derives from a human donor with melanoma. The chain combines TRBV11-2 with TRBJ2-5, with D perhaps matching TRBD2 (7 bases). As DNA, the CDR3 is TGTGCCAGCAGCTTAAGGGGGGGGTTGGAGACCCAGTACTTC. Amino acids: CASSLRGGLETQYF.